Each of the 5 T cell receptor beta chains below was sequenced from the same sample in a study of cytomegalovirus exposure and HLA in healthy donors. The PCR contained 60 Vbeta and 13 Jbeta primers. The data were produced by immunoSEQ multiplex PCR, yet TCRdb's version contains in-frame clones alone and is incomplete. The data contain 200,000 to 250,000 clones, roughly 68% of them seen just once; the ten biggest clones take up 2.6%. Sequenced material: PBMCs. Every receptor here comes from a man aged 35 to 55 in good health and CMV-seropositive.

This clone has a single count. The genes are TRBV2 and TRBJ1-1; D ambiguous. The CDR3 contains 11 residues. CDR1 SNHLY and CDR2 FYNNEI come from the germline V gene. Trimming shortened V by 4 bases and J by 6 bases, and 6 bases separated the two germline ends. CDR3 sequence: CASSVQAEAFF. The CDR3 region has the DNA TGTGCCAGCAGTGTCCAGGCTGAAGCTTTCTTT.

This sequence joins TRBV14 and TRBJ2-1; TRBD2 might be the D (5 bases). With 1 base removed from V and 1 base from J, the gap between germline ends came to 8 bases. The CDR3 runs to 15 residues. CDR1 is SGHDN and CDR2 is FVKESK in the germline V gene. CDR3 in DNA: TGTGCCAGCAGCCAAGGGGAGTGGTCCTACAATGAGCAGTTCTTC. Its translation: CASSQGEWSYNEQFF. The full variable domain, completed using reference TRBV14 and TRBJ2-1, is EAGVTQFPSHSVIEKGQTVTLRCDPISGHDNLYWYRRVMGKEIKFLLHFVKESKQDESGMPNNRFLAERTGGTYSTLKVQPAELEDSGVYFCASSQGEWSYNEQFFGPGTRLTVL.

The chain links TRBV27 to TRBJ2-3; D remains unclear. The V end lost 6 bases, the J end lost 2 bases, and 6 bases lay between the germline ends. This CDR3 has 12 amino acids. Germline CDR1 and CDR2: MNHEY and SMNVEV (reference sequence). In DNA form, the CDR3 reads TGTGCCAGCAGGAGTGACACAGATACGCAGTATTTT. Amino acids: CASRSDTDTQYF.

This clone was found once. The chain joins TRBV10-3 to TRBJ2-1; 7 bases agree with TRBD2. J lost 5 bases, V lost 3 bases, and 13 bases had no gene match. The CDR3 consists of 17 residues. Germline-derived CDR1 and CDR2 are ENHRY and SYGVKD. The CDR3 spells CAISDLTSSGPNNEQFF. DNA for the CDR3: TGTGCCATCAGTGACCTAACATCTAGCGGTCCCAACAATGAGCAGTTCTTC.

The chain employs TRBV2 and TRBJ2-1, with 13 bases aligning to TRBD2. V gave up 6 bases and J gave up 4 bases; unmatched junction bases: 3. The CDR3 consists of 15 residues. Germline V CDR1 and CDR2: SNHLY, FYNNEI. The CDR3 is CASRRTSGGYNEQFF. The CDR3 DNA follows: TGTGCCAGCAGGAGGACTAGCGGGGGATACAATGAGCAGTTCTTC.